The rows below give T cell receptor beta chains drawn from one sample of a study of blood T cell repertoires in COVID-19. Profiled with immunoSEQ multiplex PCR; TCRdb holds only in-frame clones, not every one. The sample contains about 95,000 clones, 70% to 90% of which appear only once. Specimen: peripheral blood. The receptor source for this set is a human donor in a cohort sampled during active COVID-19. CDR3s include the opening cysteine and the closing phenylalanine or tryptophan. D genes are given only for firm matches. The size field is filled for only some rows; it gives once, few, many or a size class.

j_call: TRBJ2-7
d_call: .
v_call: TRBV24-1
clone_size: .
cdr3_nt: TGTGCCACCAGTGATACAGGGGGAGGGTCCTACGAGCAGTACTTC
cdr3_aa: CATSDTGGGSYEQYF

j_call: TRBJ2-7
d_call: .
v_call: TRBV7-8
clone_size: .
cdr3_nt: TGTGCCAGCAGCTTGGCCGGGAGCTCCTACGAGCAGTACTTC
cdr3_aa: CASSLAGSSYEQYF

j_call: TRBJ2-5
d_call: TRBD2
v_call: TRBV7-7
clone_size: .
cdr3_nt: TGTGCTAGCAGCTTTGGCGGGGGGGCGCGGGAGACCCAGTACTTC
cdr3_aa: CASSFGGGARETQYF

j_call: TRBJ2-2
d_call: TRBD2
v_call: TRBV7-9
clone_size: once
cdr3_nt: TGTGCCAGCAGAGCACCGGGACTAGAAACCGGGGAGCTGTTTTTT
cdr3_aa: CASRAPGLETGELFF

j_call: TRBJ1-4
d_call: TRBD1
v_call: TRBV2
clone_size: .
cdr3_nt: TGTGCCAGCAGTGAAGAGGGACAGGGTAGGGAAAAACTGTTTTTT
cdr3_aa: CASSEEGQGREKLFF

j_call: TRBJ1-2
d_call: .
v_call: TRBV6-5
clone_size: .
cdr3_nt: TGTGCCAGCAGTTACGCGGGGGGCCAAGGCGGCTACACCTTC
cdr3_aa: CASSYAGGQGGYTF

j_call: TRBJ2-1
d_call: .
v_call: TRBV6-6
clone_size: .
cdr3_nt: TGTGCCAGCAGTTACCTGAACAGCAATCCGCGCAATGAGCAGTTCTTC
cdr3_aa: CASSYLNSNPRNEQFF

j_call: TRBJ2-7
d_call: .
v_call: TRBV7-6
clone_size: .
cdr3_nt: TGTGCCAGCAGCCGGCCTGAGGCCGGCGAGCAGTACTTC
cdr3_aa: CASSRPEAGEQYF

j_call: TRBJ2-7
d_call: .
v_call: TRBV18
clone_size: .
cdr3_nt: TGTGCCAGCTCACCACCGGATGGACAGCGAACTTACGAGCAGTACTTC
cdr3_aa: CASSPPDGQRTYEQYF

j_call: TRBJ2-7
d_call: .
v_call: TRBV7-2
clone_size: .
cdr3_nt: TGTGCCAGCAGCTTAGGGACACCCCTCGAGCAGTACTTC
cdr3_aa: CASSLGTPLEQYF

j_call: TRBJ1-2
d_call: TRBD1
v_call: TRBV12-3/TRBV12-4
clone_size: .
cdr3_nt: TGTGCCAGCAGCCCCATGGGACAGCATGGCTACACCTTC
cdr3_aa: CASSPMGQHGYTF

j_call: TRBJ2-3
d_call: .
v_call: TRBV15
clone_size: .
cdr3_nt: TGTGCCACCAAGAATATGGGGGCCGGAGATACGCAGTATTTT
cdr3_aa: CATKNMGAGDTQYF

j_call: TRBJ2-7
d_call: TRBD1
v_call: TRBV9
clone_size: .
cdr3_nt: TGTGCCAGTACCGGGACAGAGCACAGCGAGCAGTACTTC
cdr3_aa: CASTGTEHSEQYF

j_call: TRBJ1-4
d_call: .
v_call: TRBV11-2
clone_size: .
cdr3_nt: TGTGCCAGCAGCTTAGATCTTAGTTCGGGTATTCATGAAAAACTGTTTTTT
cdr3_aa: CASSLDLSSGIHEKLFF

j_call: TRBJ1-2
d_call: .
v_call: TRBV27
clone_size: .
cdr3_nt: TGTGCCAGCAGTTTATCGGGGGGGCGCAGCTATGGCTACACCTTC
cdr3_aa: CASSLSGGRSYGYTF

j_call: TRBJ2-1
d_call: TRBD1
v_call: TRBV9
clone_size: .
cdr3_nt: TGTGCCAGCAGCTTTCGGACAGGGCACAATGAGCAGTTCTTC
cdr3_aa: CASSFRTGHNEQFF

j_call: TRBJ1-2
d_call: TRBD1
v_call: TRBV3-1/TRBV3-2
clone_size: .
cdr3_nt: TGTGCCAGCAGCCAAGGTTGGACAGGGGACTTCCCCTATGGCTACACCTTC
cdr3_aa: CASSQGWTGDFPYGYTF

j_call: TRBJ2-7
d_call: .
v_call: TRBV7-9
clone_size: .
cdr3_nt: TGTGCCAGCAGCTTGGGGCTGATCTACGAGCAGTACTTC
cdr3_aa: CASSLGLIYEQYF

j_call: TRBJ2-4
d_call: TRBD1
v_call: TRBV30
clone_size: .
cdr3_nt: TGTGCCTGGGACAGGGGTACCAAAAACATTCAGTACTTC
cdr3_aa: CAWDRGTKNIQYF

j_call: TRBJ1-1
d_call: .
v_call: TRBV14
clone_size: .
cdr3_nt: TGTGCCAGCAGCCAAGAAACAAACACTGAAGCTTTCTTT
cdr3_aa: CASSQETNTEAFF

j_call: TRBJ2-7
d_call: .
v_call: TRBV6-2/TRBV6-3
clone_size: once
cdr3_nt: TGTGCCAGCAGTTACGGGGCCACAGGGAATTCCTTCCACGAGCAGTACTTC
cdr3_aa: CASSYGATGNSFHEQYF

j_call: TRBJ1-2
d_call: TRBD1
v_call: TRBV7-3
clone_size: .
cdr3_nt: TGTGCCAGCAGCTTGGACCAAAGGACAGGGGTAGGCTACACCTTC
cdr3_aa: CASSLDQRTGVGYTF

j_call: TRBJ2-7
d_call: .
v_call: TRBV18
clone_size: .
cdr3_nt: TGTGCCAGCTCACGACCGGTAACTCCACTGTACGAGCAGTACTTC
cdr3_aa: CASSRPVTPLYEQYF